The 26 T cell receptor beta chains below come from one sample, sequenced in a study of blood T cell repertoires in COVID-19. Measured with immunoSEQ multiplex PCR; TCRdb has only the in-frame clones, and not every one. There are about 360,000 clones in the sample; around 90% occur only once, and about 3% lies in the top ten. The sample was peripheral blood. Receptors were obtained from a human donor in a cohort sampled during active COVID-19.

The J gene is TRBJ1-5, the V gene TRBV18; 7 bases agree with TRBD1. V trimming: 2 bases; J trimming: 5 bases; junction bases outside the gene matches: 9. Germline CDR1 and CDR2: KGHSH and LQKENI. The CDR3 is made up of 16 amino acids. Here the CDR3 DNA reads TGTGCCAGCTCACCAACGACAGGGTCGAGGGATCAGCCCCAGCATTTT. Amino acids: CASSPTTGSRDQPQHF. Full variable domain (missing parts from reference TRBV18 and TRBJ1-5): NAGVMQNPRHLVRRRGQEARLRCSPMKGHSHVYWYRQLPEEGLKFMVYLQKENIIDESGMPKERFSAEFPKEGPSILRIQQVVRGDSAAYFCASSPTTGSRDQPQHFGDGTRLSIL.

The rearrangement joins TRBV2 to TRBJ1-1, with D possibly being TRBD1 (5 bases). CDR1 and CDR2 from the germline V gene are SNHLY and FYNNEI. V was clipped by 8 bases and J by 1 base, with 14 bases between them. The CDR3 consists of 14 residues. For the CDR3, the DNA is TGTGCCAGCCGAGATCCGGGGGGGAACACTGAAGCTTTCTTT. Its protein is CASRDPGGNTEAFF.

The genes are TRBV2 and TRBJ2-1; TRBD2 matches at 12 bases. J lost 7 bases, V lost 7 bases, and 11 bases had no gene match. Germline CDR1 reads SNHLY; CDR2 reads FYNNEI. CDR3 length: 16 amino acids. CDR3 region: CASNLAGGPTGNEQFF. CDR3 nucleotide sequence: TGTGCCAGCAACCTAGCGGGAGGGCCCACGGGTAATGAGCAGTTCTTC.

A single count supports this clone. The same CDR3 arises from other DNA sequences in this sample as well. The V and J genes are TRBV19 and TRBJ2-7; the match to TRBD2 covers 8 bases. V lost 4 bases to trimming and J lost 4 bases; unmatched junction nucleotides: 3. The CDR3 length is 13 residues. The germline V gene has CDR1 LNHDA and CDR2 SQIVND (reference sequence). The CDR3 region is CASSRTGGYEQYF. CDR3 DNA: TGTGCCAGTAGTAGAACGGGAGGGTACGAGCAGTACTTC.

The DNA of the CDR3 is TGTGCCACCCAGGGAACTGGGGCCAACGTCCTGACTTTC. It codes for CATQGTGANVLTF. The rearrangement joins TRBV6-6 to TRBJ2-6, with a weak D call TRBD1 (5 bases). The length of the CDR3 is 13 residues. V lost 10 bases, J lost 2 bases, and 9 bases lay in between. Germline lookup yields CDR1 MNHNY and CDR2 SVGAGI (reference sequence).

Only one count was recorded for this clone. V usage is TRBV10-1 and J usage is TRBJ2-7, with D maybe TRBD2 (6 bases). Germline V gene sequence: CDR1 WNHNN, CDR2 SYGVQD (reference sequence). The CDR3 is 15 amino acids. The V end was cut by 0 bases, the J end by 3 bases, with 12 bases between. CDR3 sequence reads: CASSESTRVYYEQYF. The CDR3 bases are TGCGCCAGCAGTGAGTCGACTAGAGTCTACTACGAGCAGTACTTC.

V gene TRBV5-1 combines with J gene TRBJ2-7; 10 positions match TRBD1. After removal of 3 bases from V and 6 bases from J, the junction contained 9 bases not matched to a gene. Germline assignment: CDR1 SGHRS and CDR2 YFSETQ. The CDR3 is 15 amino acids. CDR3 sequence: CASSSAPGQGFEQYF. The CDR3 bases are TGCGCCAGCAGCTCCGCACCGGGACAGGGGTTCGAGCAGTACTTC.

The chain joins TRBV19 to TRBJ1-1; 9 bases agree with TRBD1. Germline V gives CDR1 LNHDA, CDR2 SQIVND (reference sequence). This CDR3 is 13 amino acids long. V was pared by 5 bases and J by 6 bases, with 4 bases of the junction left unmatched. This CDR3 is CASSQDRGAEAFF. Here the CDR3 DNA reads TGTGCCAGTAGTCAGGACAGGGGTGCTGAAGCTTTCTTT.

The V call is TRBV5-1, the J call TRBJ1-1; perhaps TRBD1 as D (5 bases). V was cut by 0 bases and J by 7 bases, with 13 bases left in between. The CDR3 covers 14 residues. Germline CDR1 reads SGHRS; CDR2 reads YFSETQ. CDR3 DNA sequence: TGCGCCAGCAGCTTGGGGTGGGGGAGGGATGAAGCTTTCTTT. This sequence encodes CASSLGWGRDEAFF.

The DNA of the CDR3 is TGTGCCAGCTCAGGACAGCTGGGCGAGCAGTACTTC. Protein: CASSGQLGEQYF. This chain joins TRBV18 and TRBJ2-7, with D perhaps matching TRBD1 (6 bases). The CDR3 loop spans 12 amino acids. The V gene lost 5 bases and the J gene lost 6 bases, with 11 bases spanning the gap. CDR1 is KGHSH, CDR2 LQKENI, per germline.

CDR3 DNA sequence: TGCACCAGCAGCCAAGCTAATACTAGCGGGAGCCAGGGAGATACGCAGTATTTT. Encoded protein: CTSSQANTSGSQGDTQYF. This chain connects TRBV1 to TRBJ2-3; TRBD2, the table's D call, lacks a check against the DNA. TRBV1 is marked as a pseudogene. This CDR3 is 18 amino acids long.

The chain carries TRBV9 and TRBJ2-2; D unresolved. The V gene's germline CDR1 is SGDLS and CDR2 YYNGEE. V gave up 4 bases and J gave up 4 bases, with 11 bases separating them. The CDR3 consists of 14 residues. The CDR3 DNA follows: TGTGCCAGCAGCCTCACCCCAGGCACCGGGGAGCTGTTTTTT. This encodes CASSLTPGTGELFF.

This clone appeared once. This chain links TRBV2 with TRBJ2-7; 7 bases match TRBD1. Germline V gives CDR1 SNHLY, CDR2 FYNNEI. This CDR3 has 14 amino acids. The V gene end was trimmed by 4 bases and the J gene end by 0 bases; junction bases not matched to a gene: 3. This CDR3 is CASSGDSFSYEQYF. The CDR3 DNA sequence: TGTGCCAGCAGTGGGGACAGCTTCTCCTACGAGCAGTACTTC.

CDR3 nucleotides: TGTGCCAGCAGTCGCGAAGGGACTAGCGGGGTTAGAGAGCAGTACTTC. Translated, it gives CASSREGTSGVREQYF. The V and J genes are TRBV27 and TRBJ2-7; 13 nucleotides match TRBD2. The length of the CDR3 is 16 residues. V lost 5 bases and J lost 7; bases outside the gene matches: 11. Germline assignment: CDR1 MNHEY and CDR2 SMNVEV (reference sequence).

This chain links TRBV12-3 or TRBV12-4 with TRBJ2-3; 9 bases match TRBD2. The CDR3 sequence is 13 residues long. V lost 1 base to trimming and J lost 8 bases; unmatched junction nucleotides: 1. This CDR3 is CASSLGGLATQYF. CDR3 nucleotides: TGTGCCAGCAGTTTAGGGGGACTAGCTACGCAGTATTTT.

The chain carries TRBV5-4 and TRBJ2-7, with TRBD1 matching 11 bases. The CDR3 extends over 13 amino acids. The germline V gene has CDR1 SGHNT and CDR2 YYREEE (reference sequence). The junction had 3 bases not matched to a gene; V was cut back by 5 bases and J by 5 bases. This CDR3 reads CASSRDRGNEQYF. In DNA, the CDR3 is TGTGCCAGCAGTAGGGACAGGGGGAACGAGCAGTACTTC.

This chain connects TRBV19 to TRBJ1-2; D call uncertain. The CDR3 spans 17 residues. Germline CDR1 and CDR2: LNHDA and SQIVND (reference sequence). V lost 6 bases to trimming and J lost 2 bases, with 22 bases between them. Here the CDR3 reads CASRGGSPIKRNYGYTF. CDR3 DNA: TGTGCCAGTAGAGGAGGGAGCCCGATCAAGAGAAACTATGGCTACACCTTC.

The chain is built from TRBV5-1 and TRBJ1-6; 8 positions agree with TRBD1. After removal of 0 bases from V and 10 bases from J, the junction contained 9 bases not matched to a gene. From germline, CDR1 is SGHRS and CDR2 YFSETQ. The CDR3 length is 16 residues. The CDR3 is CASSLGTDRGNSPLHF. As DNA, the CDR3 is TGCGCCAGCAGCTTGGGGACCGACAGGGGAAACTCACCCCTCCACTTT.

CDR3 sequence reads: CASSRFGNEKLFF. The CDR3 coding sequence is TGTGCCAGCAGCCGTTTTGGCAATGAAAAACTGTTTTTT. The chain employs TRBV14 and TRBJ1-4; D uncertain. CDR1 SGHDN and CDR2 FVKESK come from the germline V gene. This CDR3 is built from 13 residues. The germline V and J ends were trimmed by 4 bases and 5 bases, with 8 bases remaining between them.

V gene TRBV7-8 combines with J gene TRBJ2-4, with TRBD1 as a possible D gene (7 bases). This CDR3 has 18 residues. V was shortened by 2 bases and J by 0 bases, with 17 bases between the two germline ends. Germline V lookup: CDR1 SGHVS, CDR2 FQNEAQ. DNA of the CDR3: TGTGCCAGCAGCTTAACCCCAGGGGGGATTGTAGCCAAAAACATTCAGTACTTC. Its translation: CASSLTPGGIVAKNIQYF. The full variable domain, in which reference TRBV7-8 and TRBJ2-4 provide the parts outside the CDR3, is GAGVSQSPRYKVAKRGQDVALRCDPISGHVSLFWYQQALGQGPEFLTYFQNEAQLDKSGLPSDRFFAERPEGSVSTLKIQRTQQEDSAVYLCASSLTPGGIVAKNIQYFGAGTRLSVL.

The gene calls are TRBV9 and TRBJ2-5, with D possibly being TRBD2 (6 bases). Deletions cut 0 bases from V and 4 bases from J, with 16 bases between. The germline gives CDR1 SGDLS, CDR2 YYNGEE. The CDR3 runs to 16 residues. CDR3 amino acids: CASSVDWDFGGETQYF. The CDR3 DNA reads TGTGCCAGCAGCGTAGATTGGGACTTCGGGGGAGAGACCCAGTACTTC.

V and J are TRBV5-4 and TRBJ2-1; no clear D gene. Between the trimmed V and J ends, which lost 5 bases and 8 bases, there was a span of 14 bases. Looked up from germline, CDR1 is SGHNT and CDR2 is YYREEE (reference sequence). The CDR3 totals 13 residues. CDR3 sequence: CASSYASAYEQFF. In DNA, the CDR3 is TGTGCCAGCAGTTATGCTTCAGCGTATGAGCAGTTCTTC.

The chain employs TRBV5-6 and TRBJ2-7; perhaps TRBD1 as D (6 bases). The germline gives CDR1 SGHDT, CDR2 YYEEEE. Trimming took off 0 bases at V and 0 bases at J, with 13 bases between the two ends. The CDR3 is made up of 16 amino acids. CDR3 nucleotide sequence: TGTGCCAGCAGCTTGGAGGGGACACCAAGCTCCTACGAGCAGTACTTC. It yields the protein CASSLEGTPSSYEQYF.

This clone was seen more than once but under ten times. The rearrangement links TRBV6-1 to TRBJ1-2; 11 nucleotides align to TRBD1. J was trimmed by 8 bases and V by 3 bases; bases with no gene match: 5. The length of the CDR3 is 14 residues. The V gene's germline CDR1 is MNHNS and CDR2 SASEGT. The CDR3 spells CASSDTGQGAGYTF. CDR3 bases: TGTGCCAGCAGTGACACAGGACAGGGGGCCGGCTACACCTTC.

The chain carries TRBV7-2 and TRBJ1-1; D perhaps matches TRBD1 (6 bases). The CDR3 is 16 amino acids. The germline V gene has CDR1 SGHTA and CDR2 FQGNSA. Between the trimmed V and J ends, which lost 4 bases and 5 bases, there was a span of 20 bases. This CDR3 reads CASSSRGGAPPTEAFF. In nucleotides, the CDR3 is TGTGCCAGCAGCTCCCGTGGGGGGGCGCCTCCAACTGAAGCTTTCTTT.

The chain has TRBV5-1 and TRBJ1-4, with 7 bases that match TRBD1. The V segment lost 3 bases and the J segment 7 bases; nucleotides outside the gene matches: 6. This CDR3 is 14 amino acids long. CDR1 is SGHRS and CDR2 is YFSETQ in the germline V gene. CDR3 protein: CASSSQGVGEKLFF. CDR3 nucleotides: TGCGCCAGCAGCTCTCAGGGGGTTGGTGAAAAACTGTTTTTT.